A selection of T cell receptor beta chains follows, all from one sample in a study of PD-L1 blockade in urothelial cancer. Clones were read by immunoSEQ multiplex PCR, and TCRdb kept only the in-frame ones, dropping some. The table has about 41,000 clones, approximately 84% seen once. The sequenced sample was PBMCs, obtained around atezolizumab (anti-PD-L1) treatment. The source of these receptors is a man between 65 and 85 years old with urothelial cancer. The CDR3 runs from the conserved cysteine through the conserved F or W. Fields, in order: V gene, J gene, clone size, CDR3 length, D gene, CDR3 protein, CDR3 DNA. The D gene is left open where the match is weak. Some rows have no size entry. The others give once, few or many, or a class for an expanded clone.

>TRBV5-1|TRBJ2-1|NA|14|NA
CASSLGTANNEQFF
TGCGCCAGCAGCTTGGGGACAGCAAACAATGAGCAGTTCTTC
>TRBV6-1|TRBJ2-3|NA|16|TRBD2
CASSEAGLAEADTQYF
TGTGCCAGCAGTGAAGCGGGACTAGCGGAGGCAGATACGCAGTATTTT
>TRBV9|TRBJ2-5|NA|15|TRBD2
CASSVAGGPWETQYF
TGTGCCAGCAGCGTAGCGGGAGGGCCTTGGGAGACCCAGTACTTC
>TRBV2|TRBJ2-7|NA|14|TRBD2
CASRTGGSSYEQYF
TGTGCCAGCAGGACCGGGGGGAGCTCCTACGAGCAGTACTTC
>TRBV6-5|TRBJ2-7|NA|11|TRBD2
CASSGGGEQYF
TGTGCCAGCAGTGGCGGGGGCGAGCAGTACTTC
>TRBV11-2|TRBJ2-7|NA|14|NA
CASSLLPSTYEQYF
TGTGCCAGCAGCTTGCTCCCCAGTACCTACGAGCAGTACTTC
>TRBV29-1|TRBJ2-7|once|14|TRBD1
CSVNLQGTSYEQYF
TGCAGCGTGAACCTACAGGGGACCTCCTACGAGCAGTACTTC
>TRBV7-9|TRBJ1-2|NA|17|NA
CASSLAGEGPGNYGYTF
TGTGCCAGCAGCTTAGCGGGCGAGGGCCCGGGCAACTATGGCTACACCTTC
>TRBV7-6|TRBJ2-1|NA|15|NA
CASSHLGSGDNEQFF
TGTGCCAGCAGCCACCTCGGGTCTGGCGACAATGAGCAGTTCTTC
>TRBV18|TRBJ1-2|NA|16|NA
CASTPTGYQANYGYTF
TGTGCCAGCACTCCGACAGGCTACCAAGCTAACTATGGCTACACCTTC
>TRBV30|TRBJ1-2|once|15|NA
CAWSVRRRQTGGYTF
TGTGCCTGGAGTGTACGGAGACGGCAGACGGGTGGCTACACCTTC
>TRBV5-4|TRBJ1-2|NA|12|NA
CASSLDRGGYTF
TGTGCCAGCAGCTTGGATAGAGGTGGCTACACCTTC
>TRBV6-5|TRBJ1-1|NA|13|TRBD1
CATRGQPNTEAFF
TGTGCCACCCGGGGACAGCCGAACACTGAAGCTTTCTTT
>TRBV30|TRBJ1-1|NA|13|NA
CAWSVGAGTEAFF
TGTGCCTGGAGTGTGGGGGCTGGAACTGAAGCTTTCTTT
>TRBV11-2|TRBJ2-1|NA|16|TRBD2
CASSVLAGVLQNEQFF
TGTGCCAGCAGCGTATTAGCGGGAGTCCTGCAGAATGAGCAGTTCTTC
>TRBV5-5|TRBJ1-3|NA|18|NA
CASSHSVGGVEAGNTIYF
TGTGCCAGCAGCCACTCGGTGGGGGGGGTTGAAGCTGGAAACACCATATATTTT
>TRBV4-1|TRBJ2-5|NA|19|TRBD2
CASSQEGGRASLVQETQYF
TGCGCCAGCAGCCAAGAGGGCGGGAGGGCCTCGTTGGTGCAAGAGACCCAGTACTTC
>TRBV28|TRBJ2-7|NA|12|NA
CASSFKRYEQYF
TGTGCCAGCAGTTTTAAGAGGTACGAGCAGTACTTC
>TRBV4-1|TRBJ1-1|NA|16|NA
CASSHYGRGKNTEAFF
TGCGCCAGCAGCCACTATGGGCGGGGAAAAAACACTGAAGCTTTCTTT
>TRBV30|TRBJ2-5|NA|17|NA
CAWSVRRGQGIWETQYF
TGTGCCTGGAGTGTACGAAGGGGCCAAGGTATTTGGGAGACCCAGTACTTC
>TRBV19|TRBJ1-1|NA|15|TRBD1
CASRGRGQANTEAFF
TGTGCCAGTAGGGGTCGAGGACAGGCGAACACTGAAGCTTTCTTT
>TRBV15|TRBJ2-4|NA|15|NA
CATSSKASEGNIQYF
TGTGCCACCAGCAGTAAGGCTAGCGAGGGAAACATTCAGTACTTC
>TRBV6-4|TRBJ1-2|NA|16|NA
CASSEKGVPRQYGYTF
TGTGCCAGCAGTGAAAAGGGGGTCCCCCGTCAATATGGCTACACCTTC
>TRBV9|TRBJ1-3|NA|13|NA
CASSGGKGNTIYF
TGTGCCAGCAGCGGCGGGAAGGGAAACACCATATATTTT
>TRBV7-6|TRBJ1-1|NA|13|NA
CASSPTVGTEAFF
TGTGCCAGCAGTCCAACAGTGGGCACTGAAGCTTTCTTT
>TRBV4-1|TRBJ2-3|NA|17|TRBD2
CASSRNSGGRSTDTQYF
TGCGCCAGCAGCCGCAACTCCGGCGGGAGGTCAACAGATACGCAGTATTTT
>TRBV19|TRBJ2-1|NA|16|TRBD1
CASSRPGDRGYNEQFF
TGTGCCAGTAGTAGGCCTGGGGACAGGGGATACAATGAGCAGTTCTTC
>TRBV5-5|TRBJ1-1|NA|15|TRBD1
CASSLTDRVNTEAFF
TGTGCCAGCAGCCTAACGGACAGGGTGAACACTGAAGCTTTCTTT
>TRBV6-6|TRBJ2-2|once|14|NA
CASTPARRTGELFF
TGTGCCAGCACCCCGGCCCGGAGGACCGGGGAGCTGTTTTTT
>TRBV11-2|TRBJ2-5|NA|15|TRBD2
CASALQRGLQETQYF
TGTGCCAGCGCCCTTCAGCGGGGGCTACAAGAGACCCAGTACTTC
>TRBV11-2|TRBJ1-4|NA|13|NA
CASSSGLNEKLFF
TGTGCCAGCAGCTCAGGACTTAATGAAAAACTGTTTTTT
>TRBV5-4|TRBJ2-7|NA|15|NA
CASSLEAGDTYEQYF
TGTGCCAGCAGCTTGGAGGCAGGGGATACCTACGAGCAGTACTTC
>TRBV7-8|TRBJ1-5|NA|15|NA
CASSLAARGNQPQHF
TGTGCCAGCAGCTTAGCGGCGCGGGGCAATCAGCCCCAGCATTTT
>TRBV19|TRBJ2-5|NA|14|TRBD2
CASSRGLRGETQYF
TGTGCCAGTAGTCGGGGTTTGCGGGGGGAGACCCAGTACTTC
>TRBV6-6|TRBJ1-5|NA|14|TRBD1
CASRLTGEGQPQHF
TGTGCCAGCAGGCTGACAGGGGAAGGACAGCCCCAGCATTTT
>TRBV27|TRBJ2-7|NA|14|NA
CASSLSEGPYEQYF
TGTGCCAGCAGTTTATCCGAGGGCCCCTACGAGCAGTACTTC
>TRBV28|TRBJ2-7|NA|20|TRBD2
CASSYPSGLAGGPVSYEQYF
TGTGCCAGCAGCTACCCCTCGGGGCTAGCGGGAGGTCCTGTTTCGTACGAGCAGTACTTC
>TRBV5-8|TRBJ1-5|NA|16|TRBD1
CASSLQGAPSNQPQHF
TGTGCCAGCAGCTTACAGGGGGCTCCAAGCAATCAGCCCCAGCATTTT
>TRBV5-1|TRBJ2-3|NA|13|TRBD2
CASRGGETDTQYF
TGCGCCTCCCGGGGGGGAGAGACAGATACGCAGTATTTT
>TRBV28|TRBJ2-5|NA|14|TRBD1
CASSMDRGRETQYF
TGTGCCAGCAGCATGGACAGGGGTAGAGAGACCCAGTACTTC
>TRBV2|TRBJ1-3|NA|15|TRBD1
CASRMETGIGNTIYF
TGTGCCAGCAGAATGGAGACAGGGATCGGAAACACCATATATTTT
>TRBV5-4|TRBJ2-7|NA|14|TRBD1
CASSIRTGPYEQYF
TGTGCCAGCAGCATAAGGACAGGGCCCTACGAGCAGTACTTC
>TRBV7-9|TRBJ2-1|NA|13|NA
CASNPRGNHEQFF
TGTGCCAGCAACCCCCGGGGAAATCATGAGCAGTTCTTC
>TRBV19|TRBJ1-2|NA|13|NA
CASRHQEDDGYTF
TGTGCCAGTCGCCACCAGGAGGACGATGGCTACACCTTC
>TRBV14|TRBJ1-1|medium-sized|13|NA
CASSQSGGTEAFF
TGTGCCAGCAGCCAGTCCGGGGGCACTGAAGCTTTCTTT
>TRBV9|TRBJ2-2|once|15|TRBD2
CASSVGAGGTGELFF
TGTGCCAGCAGCGTAGGAGCGGGAGGGACCGGGGAGCTGTTTTTT
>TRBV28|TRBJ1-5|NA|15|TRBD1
CASSTDRVFNQPQHF
TGTGCCAGCAGTACGGACAGGGTGTTCAATCAGCCCCAGCATTTT
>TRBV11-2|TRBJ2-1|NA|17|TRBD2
CASSSPGVAGVEGEQFF
TGTGCCAGCAGCTCCCCCGGGGTAGCGGGAGTTGAGGGTGAGCAGTTCTTC
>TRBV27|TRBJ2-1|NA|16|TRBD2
CASSKTSGVSYNEQFF
TGTGCCAGCAGTAAGACTAGCGGAGTATCCTACAATGAGCAGTTCTTC
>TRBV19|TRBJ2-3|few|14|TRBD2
CASMSRETPDTQYF
TGTGCCAGTATGTCGCGGGAGACCCCAGATACGCAGTATTTT